Listed below are T cell receptor beta chains from one sample, sequenced in a study of shared clonotypes between healthy human individuals. TCRdb's table, derived via immunoSEQ multiplex PCR, lists solely in-frame clones and lacks some. The table shows roughly 700,000 clones, with 90% occurring only once. Sequenced: memory CD8+ T cells from PBMCs. These receptors all come from a man between 18 and 35 years old in good health. Some clones in this sample may be carry-over from other donors' samples. CDR3s include the opening cysteine and the closing phenylalanine or tryptophan. The order of the fields is D gene, clone size, J gene, V gene, CDR3 DNA, CDR3 protein. The D gene is left open where the match is weak. Clone size, where shown, is once, few, many, or a class for clones that have expanded.

TRBD2,NA,TRBJ2-3,TRBV5-1,TGCGCCAGCAGCTTTATAGCGGGCCGCACAGATACGCAGTATTTT,CASSFIAGRTDTQYF
NA,NA,TRBJ2-6,TRBV5-1,TGCGCCAGCAGAACACCAGGAAACTCTGGGGCCAACGTCCTGACTTTC,CASRTPGNSGANVLTF
NA,few,TRBJ1-2,TRBV10-3,TGTGCCATCAGTACAGGGAACAACTATGGCTACACCTTC,CAISTGNNYGYTF
NA,once,TRBJ2-7,TRBV7-6,TGTGCCAGCAGCCACGAAGGGGGGGGGACCGAGAGAGAGCAGTACTTC,CASSHEGGGTEREQYF
TRBD1,NA,TRBJ2-1,TRBV4-1,TGCGCCAGCAGCCAAGCGACAGGGTACAATGAGCAGTTCTTC,CASSQATGYNEQFF
NA,NA,TRBJ1-1,TRBV7-3,TGTGCCAGCAGCTTAACTTGGGGGCAGGGCACTGAAGCTTTCTTT,CASSLTWGQGTEAFF
NA,NA,TRBJ1-1,TRBV28,TGTGCCAGCAGTCCCCTCGGGGGGGCCATGAACACTGAAGCTTTCTTT,CASSPLGGAMNTEAFF
NA,many,TRBJ2-7,TRBV2,TGTGCCAGCAGTGGGACCAACGTCGGGCAGTACTTC,CASSGTNVGQYF
NA,NA,TRBJ2-7,TRBV7-9,TGTGCCAGCAGCTCCGTAAACTACGAGCAGTACTTC,CASSSVNYEQYF
NA,NA,TRBJ1-2,TRBV10-3,TGTGCCATCAGTGTGCCCGGGTCGGTTAACTATGGCTACACCTTC,CAISVPGSVNYGYTF
NA,NA,TRBJ2-7,TRBV7-8,TGTGCCAGCAGCTTTAACCAGAAGGGATTACCCGAGCAGTACTTC,CASSFNQKGLPEQYF
TRBD2,NA,TRBJ2-1,TRBV27,TGTGCCAGCAGTTTAGGGCGGGAGAAGTTGAATGAGCAGTTCTTC,CASSLGREKLNEQFF
NA,NA,TRBJ2-2,TRBV7-9,TGTGCCAGCAGCCCCCGATTGGGGGTCACCGGGGAGCTGTTTTTT,CASSPRLGVTGELFF
TRBD1,NA,TRBJ2-7,TRBV6-1,TGTGCCAGCAGTGACCCCGACAGGGGGCGATTGACCTACGAGCAGTACTTC,CASSDPDRGRLTYEQYF
TRBD1,NA,TRBJ1-1,TRBV29-1,TGCAGCGCCATACAGGGGGCGAGCACTGAAGCTTTCTTT,CSAIQGASTEAFF
TRBD1,NA,TRBJ2-1,TRBV27,TGTGCCAGCAGCGGACAGGGGGCCGATGAGCAGTTCTTC,CASSGQGADEQFF
NA,NA,TRBJ2-2,TRBV4-3,TGCGCCAGCAGCCAAGTTGGGAGTGCCACCGGGGAGCTGTTTTTT,CASSQVGSATGELFF
NA,NA,TRBJ2-1,TRBV6-5,TGTGCCAGCAGACGGAGCTCCTACAATGAGCAGTTCTTC,CASRRSSYNEQFF
TRBD2,NA,TRBJ2-3,TRBV28,TGTGCCAGCAGTCCTCTAGCGGGGGTTGTAGATACGCAGTATTTT,CASSPLAGVVDTQYF
NA,NA,TRBJ1-5,TRBV27,TGTGCCAGCAGTCCCATCGGGGGGCCCCAGCATTTT,CASSPIGGPQHF
TRBD2,NA,TRBJ2-3,TRBV4-1,TGCGCCAGCAGCCAAGATCCCTCCGGGCTAGCGGGTAGCCGTCTTAGCACAGATACGCAGTATTTT,CASSQDPSGLAGSRLSTDTQYF
TRBD1,NA,TRBJ1-1,TRBV7-8,TGTGCCAGCAGCCCCGACATCTGGGACAGGGTTTACAAGGATGAAGCTTTCTTT,CASSPDIWDRVYKDEAFF
NA,NA,TRBJ1-1,TRBV6-5,TGTGCCAGCAGTTACGCCAGTCTGGGCACTGAAGCTTTCTTT,CASSYASLGTEAFF
NA,NA,TRBJ2-1,TRBV4-2,TGTGCCAGCAGCTTAAAGAGGACGGAGGGGAAGGGTGAGCAGTTCTTC,CASSLKRTEGKGEQFF
NA,NA,TRBJ1-2,TRBV19,TGTGCCAGTAGTATCGGACAGTCAAATGGCTACACCTTC,CASSIGQSNGYTF
TRBD2,NA,TRBJ2-7,TRBV6-6,TGTGCCAGCAGCCGGGGGGAATCCTACGAGCAGTACTTC,CASSRGESYEQYF
NA,NA,TRBJ2-7,TRBV28,TGTGCCAGCAGTTTAACCGGGAGCTCCTACGAGCAGTACTTC,CASSLTGSSYEQYF
NA,NA,TRBJ2-7,TRBV29-1,TGCAGCGTTGGGGACACTCCCTACGAGCAGTACTTC,CSVGDTPYEQYF
TRBD2,NA,TRBJ2-1,TRBV27,TGTGCCAGCAGTCTAAAACCGGGACTAGGGATCAATGAGCAGTTCTTC,CASSLKPGLGINEQFF
NA,NA,TRBJ1-6,TRBV28,TGTGCCAGCGCTCGGAGGTTCTCACCCCTCCACTTT,CASARRFSPLHF
NA,NA,TRBJ2-2,TRBV19,TGTGCCAGTAGTATAGATCCCGGGGCCGGGGAGCTGTTTTTT,CASSIDPGAGELFF
NA,once,TRBJ1-5,TRBV19,TGTGCCAGTAGTATAGGCCGGGACCCGAATCAGCCCCAGCATTTT,CASSIGRDPNQPQHF
TRBD1,NA,TRBJ1-5,TRBV15,TGTGCCACCAGCAGGTTGTCAGGGGGGAAAGTGCCCCAGCATTTT,CATSRLSGGKVPQHF
NA,NA,TRBJ2-7,TRBV7-9,TGTGCCAGCAGCTTAGCTGCAGGGAGCCCCTACGAGCAGTACTTC,CASSLAAGSPYEQYF
NA,once,TRBJ1-1,TRBV27,TGTGCCAGCAGTAACCCCAAAGGGGGGGCAGGGCCAGTGAACACTGAAGCTTTCTTT,CASSNPKGGAGPVNTEAFF
NA,NA,TRBJ2-7,TRBV7-9,TGTGCCAGCAGCTTACCTCCGGGGGATGGGGAGCAGTACTTC,CASSLPPGDGEQYF
NA,NA,TRBJ2-1,TRBV6-7,TGTGCCAGCAGTTACTCTGGGCTTAGGGTCTTTGAGCAGTTCTTC,CASSYSGLRVFEQFF
NA,NA,TRBJ2-5,TRBV5-5,TGTGCCAGCAGCCCCTCCGGGACCGGGGAGACCCAGTACTTC,CASSPSGTGETQYF
TRBD2,NA,TRBJ2-1,TRBV5-1,TGCGCCAGCAGACAGTTGCGGGAGTCAGGGGAGCAGTTCTTC,CASRQLRESGEQFF
NA,NA,TRBJ2-7,TRBV6-1,TGTGCCAGCAGCTCACTGTGGGACTCCGAGAGGGAGCAGTACTTC,CASSSLWDSEREQYF
TRBD1,NA,TRBJ1-1,TRBV27,TGTGCCAGCAGTTGGGGGACAGCGAACACTGAAGCTTTCTTT,CASSWGTANTEAFF
TRBD2,NA,TRBJ2-1,TRBV9,TGTGCCAGCAGCGCTAGCGGGAGTTTCTACAATGAGCAGTTCTTC,CASSASGSFYNEQFF
NA,NA,TRBJ1-1,TRBV4-3,TGCGCCAGCAGCCAAGATCGAGGACAGTTGAACACTGAAGCTTTCTTT,CASSQDRGQLNTEAFF
NA,NA,TRBJ2-3,TRBV5-6,TGTGCCAGCAGCTTGGAGTGGGCAGATACGCAGTATTTT,CASSLEWADTQYF
TRBD2,once,TRBJ2-1,TRBV28,TGTGCCAGCAGTTTACCGCGGGAGGTTGGGAATGAGCAGTTCTTC,CASSLPREVGNEQFF
TRBD1,NA,TRBJ1-2,TRBV27,TGTGCCAGCAGTAACAGGGGATCGGACTATGGCTACACCTTC,CASSNRGSDYGYTF
NA,NA,TRBJ2-1,TRBV27,TGTGCCAGCAGTGCGGAGGGCCTTCTCGATGAGCAGTTCTTC,CASSAEGLLDEQFF